The sequence of this TCR beta chain was determined in a study of blood T cell repertoires in COVID-19. As for the study in general: Donors in the United States, Italy and Spain gave samples during acute or convalescent COVID-19. PBMCs, B-cell-depleted T cells, or T cells were the source of the cDNA or gDNA that made up the material.

In the source study's methods: Estimated nucleated cell counts came from reference gene primer amplification. Profiled with immunoSEQ multiplex PCR; TCRdb holds only in-frame clones, not every one. The DNA gave D and trimming, while V, J and clone size come from that table. There are about 40,000 clones in the sample; about 90% occur only once, and over 9% lies in the top ten. The CDR3 has 15 residues. Germline CDR1 and CDR2: KGHSH and LQKENI. The ends were cut back, 5 bases at V and 3 bases at J, with 16 bases in the middle. Sequencing was carried out using peripheral blood. This sequence originates from a human donor in a cohort sampled during active COVID-19. The rearrangement links TRBV18 to TRBJ1-2, with D possibly being TRBD1 (6 bases). In DNA, the CDR3 is TGTGCCAGCTCAGATCAGGGGCTCCCAGACTATGGCTACACCTTC. This translates into CASSDQGLPDYGYTF. Drawing the rest from reference TRBV18 and TRBJ1-2, the complete variable domain is NAGVMQNPRHLVRRRGQEARLRCSPMKGHSHVYWYRQLPEEGLKFMVYLQKENIIDESGMPKERFSAEFPKEGPSILRIQQVVRGDSAAYFCASSDQGLPDYGYTFGSGTRLTVV.